Sequencing of this T cell receptor beta chain was carried out in a study of post-analysis software for immune sequencing data. Comments on this clonotype: Its antigen is undetermined.

TCR beta cDNA libraries included unique molecular identifiers. Out of roughly 1 to 11 million T cells, a few hundred thousand cDNA molecules were generated. One entry per CDR3 protein results from TCRdb running MiXCR on the PCR reads. The table shows 800,000 to 950,000 distinct CDR3 sequences, with approximately 53% occurring only once. Trimming pared 0 bases from V and 1 base from J, leaving 16 bases between. The CDR3 spans 17 residues. From germline, CDR1 is SGDLS and CDR2 YYNGEE. Study-wide results and limits: The five TRBV segments detected at higher frequency in patients than in controls included TRBV5-6, TRBV5-1 and TRBV20-1. Analysis by F measure revealed that same-batch samples clustered strongly together.

The sample consisted of blood. V usage is TRBV9 and J usage is TRBJ1-1; D is possibly TRBD1 (5 bases). The TCR originated in a girl between 10 and 17 years old with multiple sclerosis. CDR3 DNA: TGTGCCAGCAGCGTAGGACCTCCGGGACTCAAGAACACTGAAGCTTTCTTT. Translated: CASSVGPPGLKNTEAFF.